One and the same sample provided the 20 T cell receptor beta chains below, sequenced in a study of CD8+ T cells in alopecia areata. Sequencing used cDNA as its template, made by extracting RNA and reverse transcribing it. TCRdb's copy holds only in-frame clones and misses some; the assay was immunoSEQ multiplex PCR. The sample includes 150,000 or so clones, 45% to 60% of them seen just once. The sequenced material came from CD4+ T cells sorted from blood. These receptors originate from a human donor with alopecia areata.

As concerns this clone: Other DNA sequences of this sample code for an identical CDR3. This chain links TRBV19 with TRBJ2-3, with a possible D match to TRBD2 (6 bases). Trimming took 3 bases from V and 5 from J, leaving 9 bases between them. This CDR3 contains 13 residues. Germline V gives CDR1 LNHDA, CDR2 SQIVND (reference sequence). In DNA, the CDR3 is TGTGCCAGTAGTATCCAGGGAGGAGATACGCAGTATTTT. Amino acid sequence: CASSIQGGDTQYF.

This clone has just a few counts. The chain combines TRBV18 with TRBJ2-7; D not resolved. The CDR3 length is 13 residues. V was pared by 2 bases and J by 0 bases, with 5 bases between. Per the germline V gene, CDR1 is KGHSH and CDR2 is LQKENI. The CDR3: CASSPSSSYEQYF. CDR3 bases: TGTGCCAGCTCACCATCCTCCTCCTACGAGCAGTACTTC.

This clone showed up just a few times. The J gene is TRBJ2-7, the V gene TRBV18, with a tentative D call TRBD2 (6 bases). CDR3 size: 15 residues. Trimming left V 3 bases short and J 3 bases short, with 15 bases between. In germline, CDR1 is KGHSH, CDR2 LQKENI. The DNA of the CDR3 is TGTGCCAGCTCACCCCCGGGACTCCAGGACTACGAGCAGTACTTC. This codes for CASSPPGLQDYEQYF. The full variable domain, its missing parts supplied by reference TRBV18 and TRBJ2-7, is NAGVMQNPRHLVRRRGQEARLRCSPMKGHSHVYWYRQLPEEGLKFMVYLQKENIIDESGMPKERFSAEFPKEGPSILRIQQVVRGDSAAYFCASSPPGLQDYEQYFGPGTRLTVT.

This clone was counted only a few times. V gene TRBV7-9 combines with J gene TRBJ1-1, with a possible D match to TRBD1 (6 bases). V lost 6 bases, J lost 5 bases, and 19 bases lay in between. Germline assignment: CDR1 SEHNR and CDR2 FQNEAQ (reference sequence). CDR3 length equals 15 residues. CDR3 nucleotides: TGTGCCAGCAGGCCTCCGGGGGCGCGTGAGACTGAAGCTTTCTTT. Its protein is CASRPPGARETEAFF.

The chain has TRBV28 and TRBJ1-5; D is undetermined. Germline-derived CDR1 and CDR2 are MDHEN and SYDVKM. There are 11 residues in the CDR3. Trimming took 8 bases from V and 9 from J, leaving 11 bases between them. CDR3 in amino acids: CASGRFSPQHF. The CDR3 bases are TGTGCCAGCGGACGCTTCTCGCCCCAGCATTTT.

The CDR3 protein is CASSQPGASEAFF. The CDR3 region has the DNA TGCGCCAGCAGCCAGCCCGGGGCCAGTGAAGCTTTCTTT. The V and J genes are TRBV4-1 and TRBJ1-1; D is perhaps TRBD1 (5 bases). This CDR3 contains 13 residues. The V gene's germline CDR1 is MGHRA and CDR2 YSYEKL. V was clipped by 3 bases and J by 7 bases, with 12 bases between them.

The chain combines TRBV6-5 with TRBJ1-1; D is undetermined. This CDR3 region has 14 residues. Germline CDR1 reads MNHEY; CDR2 reads SVGAGI. V dropped 8 bases and J dropped 4 bases, with 17 bases sitting between them. CDR3 sequence (DNA): TGTGCCAGCTGGTCTCCCAACTGGATCACTGAAGCTTTCTTT. Translated: CASWSPNWITEAFF.

The V gene is TRBV7-9, the J gene TRBJ1-1; D unclear. The V and J ends lost 5 bases and 0 bases respectively, with 10 bases between them. Germline V gene data show CDR1 as SEHNR and CDR2 as FQNEAQ (reference sequence). This CDR3 is built from 14 residues. Here the CDR3 DNA reads TGTGCCAGCAGCCCGGTGGACTTGAACACTGAAGCTTTCTTT. This codes for CASSPVDLNTEAFF.

The V call is TRBV28, the J call TRBJ2-7; the D gene is possibly TRBD1 (5 bases). V was shortened by 7 bases and J by 2 bases, with 12 bases between the two germline ends. Germline CDR1 MDHEN, CDR2 SYDVKM. The CDR3 spans 13 residues. This CDR3 reads CASTKQAPYEQYF. The CDR3 DNA follows: TGTGCCAGCACCAAACAGGCCCCCTACGAGCAGTACTTC.

This clone was detected a few times. V is TRBV9 and J is TRBJ2-7; TRBD1 or TRBD2 may be the D gene (7 bases each). This CDR3 region has 15 residues. Trimming took 0 bases from V and 5 from J, leaving 15 bases between them. CDR1 is SGDLS and CDR2 is YYNGEE in the germline V gene. CDR3 sequence (DNA): TGTGCCAGCAGCGTAGAGCCAGGGGGGGTGGACGAGCAGTACTTC. Its translation is CASSVEPGGVDEQYF.

The chain couples TRBV29-1 to TRBJ2-1; 7 bases match TRBD2. V was clipped by 7 bases and J by 3 bases; unmatched bases: 3. The germline gives CDR1 SQVTM, CDR2 ANQGSEA. The CDR3 spans 12 residues. CDR3 protein: CSAQRGYNEQFF. CDR3 nucleotide sequence: TGCAGCGCCCAGCGGGGCTACAATGAGCAGTTCTTC.

The rearrangement links TRBV29-1 to TRBJ1-1; D gene ambiguous. The CDR3 is 11 amino acids. Trimming cost V 4 bases and J 9 bases, with 12 bases left between them. Germline CDR1 SQVTM, CDR2 ANQGSEA. The CDR3 loop reads CSVGYGQKAFF. Written as DNA, the CDR3 is TGCAGCGTTGGGTACGGTCAGAAAGCTTTCTTT.

V gene TRBV29-1 combines with J gene TRBJ1-1; D unresolved. Germline CDR1 SQVTM, CDR2 ANQGSEA. Deletions cut 4 bases from V and 10 bases from J, with 7 bases between. This CDR3 has 9 residues. For the CDR3, the DNA is TGCAGCGTTGCCGAATCAGCTTTCTTT. This translates into CSVAESAFF.

V gene TRBV2 combines with J gene TRBJ1-1, with unresolved D. V lost 5 bases and J lost 8, with 12 bases in between. Germline CDR1 and CDR2: SNHLY and FYNNEI. CDR3 length: 12 amino acids. The DNA of the CDR3 is TGTGCCAGCAGTTTGCGTGAAATCGAAGCTTTCTTT. Its protein product is CASSLREIEAFF.

The chain uses TRBV7-3 and TRBJ1-1, with D possibly matching TRBD1 (5 bases). This CDR3 contains 12 residues. The germline V and J ends were trimmed by 5 bases and 2 bases, with 6 bases remaining between them. CDR1 SGHTA and CDR2 FQGTGA come from the germline V gene. The CDR3 nucleotides read TGTGCCAGCAGCGGACAAAACACTGAAGCTTTCTTT. Its translation: CASSGQNTEAFF.

This clone came up once. The gene calls are TRBV27 and TRBJ2-1; D remains ambiguous. V was shortened by 8 bases and J by 7 bases, with 6 bases between the two germline ends. CDR1 and CDR2 (germline): MNHEY, SMNVEV (reference sequence). The CDR3 is made up of 10 amino acids. The CDR3 is CASGRNEQFF. CDR3 sequence (DNA): TGTGCCAGCGGTAGAAATGAGCAGTTCTTC.

CDR3 protein: CASSNTGELFF. The DNA of the CDR3 is TGTGCCAGCAGCAACACCGGGGAGCTGTTTTTT. The V and J genes are TRBV6-5 and TRBJ2-2; D call uncertain. Germline lookup yields CDR1 MNHEY and CDR2 SVGAGI. CDR3 length: 11 residues. Trimming removed 6 bases at V and 2 bases at J, with 1 base between.

The chain links TRBV7-6 to TRBJ2-5, with a weak D call TRBD2 (5 bases). V was trimmed by 6 bases and J by 4 bases, leaving 12 bases between them. Germline V CDR1 and CDR2: SGHVS, FNYEAQ. The CDR3 is 13 amino acids. CDR3 amino acids: CASSQDFRETQYF. CDR3 DNA: TGTGCCAGCAGTCAGGACTTCCGAGAGACCCAGTACTTC.

This clone was recorded a few times. V is TRBV10-3 and J is TRBJ2-3, with D hard to call. CDR1 and CDR2 (germline): ENHRY, SYGVKD. V dropped 0 bases and J dropped 2 bases, with 3 bases sitting between them. This CDR3 is built from 13 residues. CDR3 sequence (DNA): TGTGCCATCAGTGAGTCGAACACAGATACGCAGTATTTT. Its protein product is CAISESNTDTQYF.

On this clone itself: This CDR3 is also generated by other DNA sequences in the sample. The gene calls are TRBV29-1 and TRBJ2-1, with D unclear. Germline V gene data show CDR1 as SQVTM and CDR2 as ANQGSEA. The CDR3 extends over 11 amino acids. Trimming stripped 4 bases from V and 4 bases from J, with 5 bases between. The CDR3 DNA reads as TGCAGCGTTGTAACATACAATGAGCAGTTCTTC. Translating it yields CSVVTYNEQFF.